The 16 T cell receptor beta chains below were found in one sample sequenced in a study of CD8 T cells in Susac syndrome. A quantity of about 0.45 to 1 ug RNA underwent reverse transcription using random hexamers. TCRdb reprocessed the immunoSEQ multiplex PCR reads via MiXCR and lists one record per CDR3 protein. The repertoire has more than 70,000 distinct CDR3 sequences, approximately 94% of them found once; the top ten carry about 0.5%. Input material: CD8+ T cells from PBMCs. The receptors were sampled from a human donor with Susac syndrome.

The chain couples TRBV20-1 to TRBJ2-7, with D perhaps matching TRBD1 (6 bases). The CDR3 is 15 residues long. Germline CDR1 reads DFQATT; CDR2 reads SNEGSKA (reference sequence). V was trimmed by 0 bases and J by 2 bases, leaving 14 bases between them. CDR3 bases: TGCAGTGCTAGAGACCCGACAGGTCCTACCTACGAGCAGTACTTC. This codes for CSARDPTGPTYEQYF.

The V and J genes are TRBV12-3 or TRBV12-4 and TRBJ2-1; either TRBD1 or TRBD2 may supply D (6 bases each). This CDR3 comprises 12 residues. Trimming shortened V by 3 bases and J by 10 bases, and 10 bases separated the two germline ends. The CDR3 sequence is CASSFSGAEQFF. In DNA, the CDR3 is TGTGCCAGCAGTTTTTCGGGGGCAGAGCAGTTCTTC.

V usage is TRBV9 and J usage is TRBJ1-2; 8 bases agree with TRBD1. Germline trimming cut 4 bases from V and 8 bases from J; bases unmatched to any gene: 7. CDR1 and CDR2 from the germline V gene are SGDLS and YYNGEE. The CDR3 has 13 amino acids. The CDR3 spells CASSSRGPEGYTF. The DNA of the CDR3 is TGTGCCAGCAGCTCCAGGGGGCCGGAAGGCTACACCTTC.

V is TRBV29-1 and J is TRBJ2-1; 8 nucleotides match TRBD1. This CDR3 has 14 residues. V lost 7 bases to trimming and J lost 0 bases; unmatched junction nucleotides: 5. CDR1 is SQVTM and CDR2 is ANQGSEA in the germline V gene. This chain's CDR3 is CSGRTGPSYNEQFF. CDR3 in DNA: TGCAGCGGGAGGACAGGGCCCTCCTACAATGAGCAGTTCTTC.

The chain uses TRBV20-1 and TRBJ2-3; the match to TRBD2 covers 8 bases. This CDR3 contains 14 residues. The germline V gene has CDR1 DFQATT and CDR2 SNEGSKA (reference sequence). The CDR3 nucleotides read TGCGGACCGTTTGGGCGGGGGGGCACAGATACGCAGTATTTT. It translates to CGPFGRGGTDTQYF.

The chain is built from TRBV10-3 and TRBJ2-7; D gene uncertain. Trimming cost V 3 bases and J 0 bases, with 9 bases left between them. CDR1 and CDR2 from the germline V gene are ENHRY and SYGVKD. The CDR3 totals 14 residues. The CDR3 DNA is TGTGCCATCAGTGACAGGAACAGCTCCTACGAGCAGTACTTC. Its protein product is CAISDRNSSYEQYF.

The rearrangement uses TRBV27 and TRBJ2-7; possible D gene TRBD1, 6 bases. Trimming stripped 5 bases from V and 9 bases from J, with 11 bases between. Germline CDR1 is MNHEY and CDR2 is SMNVEV (reference sequence). The CDR3 runs 11 residues. The DNA for the CDR3 is TGTGCCAGCAGTGCCAAGGGGGTGCAGTACTTC. This encodes CASSAKGVQYF.

Only one count was recorded for this clonotype. The V call is TRBV19, the J call TRBJ2-2, with 8 bases identical to TRBD1. CDR1 is LNHDA and CDR2 is SQIVND in the germline V gene (reference sequence). V gave up 7 bases and J gave up 7 bases; unmatched junction bases: 5. This CDR3 contains 13 residues. For the CDR3, the DNA is TGTGCCAGTACAGGGGGCGTCATCGGGGAGCTGTTTTTT. Protein product: CASTGGVIGELFF.

This CDR3 reads CSARGRGATEAFF. CDR3 nucleotide sequence: TGCAGTGCTAGGGGCAGGGGGGCCACTGAAGCTTTCTTT. V is TRBV20-1 and J is TRBJ1-1, with TRBD1 matching over 7 bases. V was clipped by 3 bases and J by 4 bases; unmatched bases: 5. Germline V gene lookup returns CDR1 DFQATT and CDR2 SNEGSKA (reference sequence). The CDR3 covers 13 residues.

The gene calls are TRBV12-3 or TRBV12-4 and TRBJ2-3; TRBD2 matches 15 bases. V shed 5 bases and J 15 bases; nucleotides not matched to a gene: 12. This CDR3 has 15 amino acids. For the CDR3, the DNA is TGTGCCAGCAGTACCGGGACTAGCGGGGGGCCGTCCGGTTATTTT. Translated: CASSTGTSGGPSGYF.

DNA of the CDR3: TGTGCCAGCAGTTACACAGGGGAGGCACAGCCCCAGCATTTT. This translates into CASSYTGEAQPQHF. V usage is TRBV6-5 and J usage is TRBJ1-5; 7 bases fit TRBD1. With V trimmed by 2 bases and J by 7 bases, 5 bases remained unmatched. Looked up from germline, CDR1 is MNHEY and CDR2 is SVGAGI. The CDR3 runs 14 residues.

CDR3 in amino acids: CASSSPGTSGGPAKNIQYF. CDR3 nucleotide sequence: TGTGCCAGCAGCTCACCCGGGACTAGCGGGGGGCCAGCCAAAAACATTCAGTACTTC. The V and J genes are TRBV7-9 and TRBJ2-4; 15 bases fit TRBD2. Germline V gene data show CDR1 as SEHNR and CDR2 as FQNEAQ (reference sequence). This CDR3 contains 19 residues. With V trimmed by 4 bases and J by 0 bases, 7 bases remained unmatched.

This rearrangement joins TRBV29-1 to TRBJ2-1; D unresolved. CDR3 length: 10 residues. From germline, CDR1 is SQVTM and CDR2 ANQGSEA. Trimming took off 6 bases at V and 6 bases at J, with 6 bases between the two ends. CDR3 DNA: TGCAGCGTGGTGGGCAATGAGCAGTTCTTC. Translated: CSVVGNEQFF.

Here the CDR3 reads CASSLFSGDPMYF. The CDR3 DNA sequence: TGTGCCAGCAGCTTATTCTCAGGGGACCCAATGTATTTT. This chain links TRBV11-2 with TRBJ2-3; a weak D match, TRBD1 (6 bases). The CDR3 spans 13 residues. Germline lookup yields CDR1 SGHAT and CDR2 FQNNGV. V dropped 2 bases and J dropped 14 bases, with 17 bases sitting between them.

This chain uses TRBV7-9 with TRBJ1-5; a possible D gene is TRBD1 (5 bases). The V gene's germline CDR1 is SEHNR and CDR2 FQNEAQ (reference sequence). Trimming took off 6 bases at V and 5 bases at J, with 8 bases between the two ends. This CDR3 contains 12 residues. DNA for the CDR3: TGTGCCAGCAGGCGGGGCGATCAGCCCCAGCATTTT. Translated, it gives CASRRGDQPQHF.

This rearrangement joins TRBV2 to TRBJ1-2; a possible D gene is TRBD1 (5 bases). This CDR3 comprises 13 residues. Trimming removed 3 bases from V and 2 bases from J, with 7 bases in between. Germline lookup yields CDR1 SNHLY and CDR2 FYNNEI. The CDR3 DNA follows: TGTGCCAGCAGTGACCACAGGAACTATGGCTACACCTTC. Its protein is CASSDHRNYGYTF.